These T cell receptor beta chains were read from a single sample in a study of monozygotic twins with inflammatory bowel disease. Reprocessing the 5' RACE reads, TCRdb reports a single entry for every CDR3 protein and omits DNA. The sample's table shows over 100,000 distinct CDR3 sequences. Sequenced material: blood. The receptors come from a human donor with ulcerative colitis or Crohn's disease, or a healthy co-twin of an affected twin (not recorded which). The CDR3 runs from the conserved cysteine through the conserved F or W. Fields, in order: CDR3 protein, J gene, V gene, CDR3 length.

CDR3 protein: CASHSGTPGNTIYF; J gene: TRBJ1-3; V gene: TRBV5-1; CDR3 length: 14
CDR3 protein: CASSLDTGADLPSTDTQYF; J gene: TRBJ2-3; V gene: TRBV12-3/TRBV12-4; CDR3 length: 19
CDR3 protein: CASSLGLGIQYF; J gene: TRBJ2-4; V gene: TRBV12-3/TRBV12-4; CDR3 length: 12
CDR3 protein: CATSDHKRASYEQYF; J gene: TRBJ2-7; V gene: TRBV24-1; CDR3 length: 15
CDR3 protein: CASSIRQGRTEAFF; J gene: TRBJ1-1; V gene: TRBV19; CDR3 length: 14
CDR3 protein: CASSLWLAVVRNTDTQYF; J gene: TRBJ2-3; V gene: TRBV5-1; CDR3 length: 18
CDR3 protein: CASSLYRGLDEQYF; J gene: TRBJ2-7; V gene: TRBV27; CDR3 length: 14
CDR3 protein: CASSFASSGTYNEQFF; J gene: TRBJ2-1; V gene: TRBV7-8; CDR3 length: 16
CDR3 protein: CASSSDAAAYEQYF; J gene: TRBJ2-7; V gene: TRBV6-5; CDR3 length: 14
CDR3 protein: CSAPPSGRQQIYNEQFF; J gene: TRBJ2-1; V gene: TRBV20-1; CDR3 length: 17
CDR3 protein: CASSPSRDTQYF; J gene: TRBJ2-3; V gene: TRBV7-2; CDR3 length: 12
CDR3 protein: CASSLTQGASTDTQYF; J gene: TRBJ2-3; V gene: TRBV4-1; CDR3 length: 16
CDR3 protein: CASSHPGELFF; J gene: TRBJ2-2; V gene: TRBV3-1; CDR3 length: 11
CDR3 protein: CASRPTGNSYEQYF; J gene: TRBJ2-7; V gene: TRBV7-8; CDR3 length: 14
CDR3 protein: CSAKNRYQETQYF; J gene: TRBJ2-5; V gene: TRBV20-1; CDR3 length: 13
CDR3 protein: CSARDPAGTHSVYNEQFF; J gene: TRBJ2-1; V gene: TRBV20-1; CDR3 length: 18
CDR3 protein: CASSFLGAYEQYF; J gene: TRBJ2-7; V gene: TRBV7-2; CDR3 length: 13
CDR3 protein: CASSLGLLAYNEQFF; J gene: TRBJ2-1; V gene: TRBV7-2; CDR3 length: 15
CDR3 protein: CASSQGYRDSGNTIYF; J gene: TRBJ1-3; V gene: TRBV3-1; CDR3 length: 16
CDR3 protein: CASSLAPGIASYNEQFF; J gene: TRBJ2-1; V gene: TRBV12-3/TRBV12-4; CDR3 length: 17
CDR3 protein: CASSPGTTEAFF; J gene: TRBJ1-1; V gene: TRBV6-6; CDR3 length: 12
CDR3 protein: CASSSTLVDYNEQFF; J gene: TRBJ2-1; V gene: TRBV12-3/TRBV12-4; CDR3 length: 15
CDR3 protein: CSASEDGPNTEAFF; J gene: TRBJ1-1; V gene: TRBV20-1; CDR3 length: 14
CDR3 protein: CASSTGGRSNEQYF; J gene: TRBJ2-7; V gene: TRBV5-1; CDR3 length: 14
CDR3 protein: CASSSLGTGTTDTQYF; J gene: TRBJ2-3; V gene: TRBV5-1; CDR3 length: 16
CDR3 protein: CASSPASGRYEQYF; J gene: TRBJ2-7; V gene: TRBV7-9; CDR3 length: 14
CDR3 protein: CASSTGTSNIEQYF; J gene: TRBJ2-7; V gene: TRBV18; CDR3 length: 14
CDR3 protein: CASSTKHSYNEQFF; J gene: TRBJ2-1; V gene: TRBV19; CDR3 length: 14
CDR3 protein: CASSLRGWGERLQETQYF; J gene: TRBJ2-5; V gene: TRBV12-3/TRBV12-4; CDR3 length: 18
CDR3 protein: CASSLAGAVTDTQYF; J gene: TRBJ2-3; V gene: TRBV5-1; CDR3 length: 15
CDR3 protein: CASSAGTGGYGYTF; J gene: TRBJ1-2; V gene: TRBV6-1; CDR3 length: 14